This T cell receptor (beta chain) was documented in a study of cytomegalovirus exposure and HLA in healthy donors. General study findings and limits: It was approximately 170 TCR beta chains that were listed as cytomegalovirus-associated. Accurate predictions that matched the HLA-A and HLA-B alleles of most subjects were reportedly made from TCR beta sequences. An Asian-associated ancestry cluster reportedly showed fewer N-insertions than the approximately 700-donor mean in a later analysis. It emerged from a later analysis that several of the most significant clusters appeared to be linked to common viral pathogens.

The CDR3 is 17 residues long. CDR1 and CDR2 (germline): SGDLS, YYNGEE. The V segment lost 3 bases and the J segment 10 bases; nucleotides outside the gene matches: 18. With 60 Vbeta and 13 Jbeta primers, the PCR was carried out. Profiling relied on immunoSEQ multiplex PCR, and the TCRdb table lists in-frame clones only, not all of them. The sample records about 100,000 clones, around four fifths being singletons. For this clone: The antigen is not known.

The sequenced material came from PBMCs. The clonotype comes from a man aged 40-49 years in good health and CMV-seronegative. The V and J genes are TRBV9 and TRBJ2-3, with TRBD1 identical over 9 bases. CDR3 DNA sequence: TGTGCCAGCAGCGGCGAACACCGGACAGGGGCCAGGGTGGCGCAGTATTTT. This encodes CASSGEHRTGARVAQYF.